This TCR beta chain was sequenced during a study of metastatic and nonmetastatic thyroid tumors. Across the whole study: The comparison covered peripheral blood and tumor or nodule tissue in malignant and benign thyroid patients.

About this clone itself: Its antigen is unidentified.

Study-wide findings and caveats: For both blood and tumor, malignant thyroid tumors reportedly showed significantly higher TCR beta diversity than benign nodules did.

CDR3 length equals 16 residues. Looked up from germline, CDR1 is KGHDR and CDR2 is SFDVKD. Trimming pared 5 bases from V and 1 base from J, leaving 11 bases between. The entire patient cohort was treatment-naive prior to thyroid surgery. Original processing notes: Between-group CDR3 differences, defined by clinicopathological status, yielded a distant-metastasis classifier for papillary thyroid cancer. With MiXCR, TCRdb called clones anew from the PCR reads. For this entry, the V and J calls and clone size follow TCRdb and not the study's own pipeline. Among fewer than 35,000 clones listed, 20% to 25% were seen once.

This chain uses TRBV24-1 with TRBJ2-6; the D call may be TRBD1 or TRBD2 (6 bases each). Sequenced input: tumor tissue. The clonotype originates from a male donor with papillary thyroid cancer or a benign thyroid nodule (not recorded which). Some clones in this sample may be carry-over from other donors' samples. The CDR3 sequence: CATSAIGGSGANVLTF. The CDR3, as DNA: TGTGCCACCAGTGCGATAGGGGGGTCTGGGGCCAACGTCCTGACTTTC.